This T cell receptor (beta chain) was retrieved from a study of cytomegalovirus exposure and HLA in healthy donors. General observations from the study: A later look showed TCR association rates differing by HLA locus, highest for DRB1 and lowest for HLA-C. There were around 160 TCR beta chains listed as cytomegalovirus-associated.

PCR employed 60 Vbeta and 13 Jbeta primers. In the authors' workflow: Per a later analysis, the number of unique TCR beta chains was about 80 million, of which about 10 million were shared. Sequenced by immunoSEQ multiplex PCR; TCRdb stores in-frame clones only, minus some. The V and J calls and the clone size are those of that table, but D and trimming were determined from the DNA. The sample has roughly 120,000 clones; approximately 80% are singletons. Note on this clone: The antigen remains unidentified.

From germline, CDR1 is SGDLS and CDR2 YYNGEE. V lost 3 bases and J lost 6; bases outside the gene matches: 9. The CDR3 is 15 amino acids. The source is a man aged 25 to 40 in good health and CMV-seronegative. Sequenced input: PBMCs. This chain links TRBV9 with TRBJ1-2; 9 bases agree with TRBD1. The CDR3 region is CASSGTPGQGNGYTF. CDR3 nucleotides: TGTGCCAGCAGCGGAACGCCGGGACAGGGTAATGGCTACACCTTC. Drawing the rest from reference TRBV9 and TRBJ1-2, the complete variable domain is DSGVTQTPKHLITATGQRVTLRCSPRSGDLSVYWYQQSLDQGLQFLIQYYNGEERAKGNILERFSAQQFPDLHSELNLSSLELGDSALYFCASSGTPGQGNGYTFGSGTRLTVV.